What follows are 9 T cell receptor beta chains derived from one specimen sequenced in a study of cytomegalovirus exposure and HLA in healthy donors. TCRdb's table, derived via immunoSEQ multiplex PCR, lists solely in-frame clones and lacks some. Among tens of thousands of clones, about nine tenths were seen once, and the ten largest hold 2.1%. The sample comprised PBMCs. Receptor source: a man younger than 45 in good health and CMV-seronegative.

The rearrangement joins TRBV28 to TRBJ2-5; D possibly corresponds to TRBD1 (5 bases). V shed 5 bases and J shed 7 bases, with 14 bases lying between them. The CDR3 spans 13 residues. Germline values: CDR1 MDHEN, CDR2 SYDVKM. CDR3 DNA sequence: TGTGCCAGCAGTACGTCAGGGAAGGGGACCCAGTACTTC. Its translation is CASSTSGKGTQYF. Full variable domain (outside the CDR3, taken from reference TRBV28 and TRBJ2-5): DVKVTQSSRYLVKRTGEKVFLECVQDMDHENMFWYRQDPGLGLRLIYFSYDVKMKEKGDIPEGYSVSREKKERFSLILESASTNQTSMYLCASSTSGKGTQYFGPGTRLLVL.

This clone has more than one count but fewer than ten. This sequence joins TRBV27 and TRBJ1-5, with unresolved D. Germline V gives CDR1 MNHEY, CDR2 SMNVEV (reference sequence). This CDR3 region has 13 residues. Deletions cut 2 bases from V and 8 bases from J, with 10 bases between. This CDR3 is CASSLRVKEPQHF. CDR3 sequence (DNA): TGTGCCAGCAGTTTACGGGTAAAAGAGCCCCAGCATTTT.

The gene calls are TRBV11-2 and TRBJ2-7, with 8 bases fitting TRBD1. Germline assignment: CDR1 SGHAT and CDR2 FQNNGV. The CDR3 spans 15 residues. The V segment lost 6 bases and the J segment 6 bases; nucleotides outside the gene matches: 13. The CDR3, as DNA: TGTGCCAGCAGGCGTCCCGGGACAGGTCCTCTCGAGCAGTACTTC. Translated, it gives CASRRPGTGPLEQYF.

The chain combines TRBV28 with TRBJ1-1; no firm D call. The CDR3 loop spans 14 amino acids. V shed 5 bases and J shed 1 base, with 11 bases lying between them. Germline V CDR1 and CDR2: MDHEN, SYDVKM. The CDR3 is CASSLAVPNTEAFF. In nucleotides, the CDR3 is TGTGCCAGCAGTCTTGCGGTTCCGAACACTGAAGCTTTCTTT.

This clone was counted between two and nine times. The chain links TRBV2 to TRBJ2-1; unclear D gene. CDR1 SNHLY and CDR2 FYNNEI come from the germline V gene. Trimming took off 2 bases at V and 8 bases at J, with 13 bases between the two ends. The CDR3 loop spans 14 amino acids. CDR3 residues: CASSESVGSDEQFF. CDR3 bases: TGTGCCAGCAGTGAAAGTGTCGGGTCGGATGAGCAGTTCTTC.

The rearrangement joins TRBV28 to TRBJ2-1; D remains ambiguous. Trimming took off 7 bases at V and 9 bases at J, with 19 bases between the two ends. Germline V gene lookup returns CDR1 MDHEN and CDR2 SYDVKM. This CDR3 is built from 14 residues. In nucleotides, the CDR3 is TGTGCCAGCACCCTCGCTACTACATACCCTGAGCAGTTCTTC. This gives the protein CASTLATTYPEQFF.

The J gene is TRBJ2-3, the V gene TRBV6-4; 9 bases are a match to TRBD1. Trimming at V came to 6 bases and at J to 6 bases, leaving 10 bases not matched to a gene. Looked up from germline, CDR1 is MRHNA and CDR2 is SNTAGT. This CDR3 contains 15 residues. The CDR3 DNA sequence: TGTGCCAGCAGCGTGCGAGGGGGACAGGGCGATACGCAGTATTTT. This gives the protein CASSVRGGQGDTQYF.

The genes are TRBV29-1 and TRBJ2-5, with TRBD1 identical over 9 bases. V lost 5 bases to trimming and J lost 2 bases; unmatched junction nucleotides: 6. There are 14 residues in the CDR3. CDR1 and CDR2 (germline): SQVTM, ANQGSEA. The CDR3 loop is CSVSGTGKQETQYF. CDR3 nucleotides: TGCAGCGTTTCCGGGACAGGGAAACAAGAGACCCAGTACTTC.

The J gene is TRBJ2-2, the V gene TRBV2, with 8 nucleotides matching TRBD1. The CDR3 length is 16 residues. V was pared by 4 bases and J by 1 base, with 5 bases of the junction left unmatched. Germline CDR1 SNHLY, CDR2 FYNNEI. This chain's CDR3 is CASSGRQGRNTGELFF. DNA for the CDR3: TGTGCCAGCAGTGGAAGACAGGGGAGGAACACCGGGGAGCTGTTTTTT.